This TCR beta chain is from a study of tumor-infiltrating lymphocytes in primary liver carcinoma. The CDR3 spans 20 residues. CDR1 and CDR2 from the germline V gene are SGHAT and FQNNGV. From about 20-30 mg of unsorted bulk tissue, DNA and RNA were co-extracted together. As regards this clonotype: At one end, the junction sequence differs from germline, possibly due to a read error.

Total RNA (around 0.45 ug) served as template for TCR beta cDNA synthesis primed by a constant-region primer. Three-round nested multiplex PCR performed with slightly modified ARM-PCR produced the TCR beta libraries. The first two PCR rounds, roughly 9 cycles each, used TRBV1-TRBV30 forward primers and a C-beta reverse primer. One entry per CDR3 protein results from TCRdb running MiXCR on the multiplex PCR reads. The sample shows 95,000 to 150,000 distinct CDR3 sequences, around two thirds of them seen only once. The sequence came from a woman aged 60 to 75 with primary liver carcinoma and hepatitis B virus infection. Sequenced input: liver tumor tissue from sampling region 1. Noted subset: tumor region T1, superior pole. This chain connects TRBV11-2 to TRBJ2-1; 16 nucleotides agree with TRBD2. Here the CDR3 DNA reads TGTGCCAGCAGCCTAGACGGGACTAGCGGGAGGGGAATCGAGGTCAATGAGCAGTTCTTC. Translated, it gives CASSLDGTSGRGIEVNEQFF.